This T cell receptor beta chain came from a study of CD8 T cells in ankylosing spondylitis. Study-level results: Earlier work had already found some motif variants in reactive arthritis synovial fluid and blood. Several highly homologous variants formed a TCR beta motif that appeared characteristic of ankylosing spondylitis blood.

Trimming cost V 0 bases and J 4 bases, with 8 bases left between them. CDR1 and CDR2 (germline): SGHTS, YDEGEE. The CDR3 has 15 residues. Libraries for TCR beta were made by quantitative 5'-RACE with molecular barcodes. MiXCR, applied by TCRdb to the 5' RACE reads, yields one record per CDR3 protein. Of under 450,000 distinct CDR3 sequences in the sample, over 15% were seen once. For this clonotype: Its antigen is still unknown.

Material: blood, either unsorted or a sorted T cell fraction (not recorded which). The J gene is TRBJ1-6, the V gene TRBV5-8; D uncertain. This clonotype originated in a male donor with ankylosing spondylitis. The CDR3 loop reads CASSLEGVYNSPLHF. The DNA for the CDR3 is TGTGCCAGCAGCTTGGAGGGAGTATATAATTCACCCCTCCACTTT. The full variable domain, rest sourced from reference TRBV5-8 and TRBJ1-6, is EAGVTQSPTHLIKTRGQQATLRCSPISGHTSVYWYQQALGLGLQFLLWYDEGEERNRGNFPPRFSGRQFPNYSSELNVNALELEDSALYLCASSLEGVYNSPLHFGNGTRLTVT.